The entry below describes one T cell receptor beta chain. This CDR3 comprises 11 residues. Trimming pared 5 bases from V and 6 bases from J, leaving 9 bases between. Germline V gene sequence: CDR1 SGHDT, CDR2 YYEEEE. The data are from a study of blood T cell repertoires in COVID-19. Overall study context: Acute-phase and convalescent COVID-19 samples originated in the United States, Italy and Spain. T cells, B-cell-depleted T cells, or PBMCs provided the cDNA or gDNA that served as material.

Original data processing: Estimation of nucleated cell counts was performed using reference gene primer amplification. Data came from immunoSEQ multiplex PCR; TCRdb stores just in-frame clones and leaves some out. V and J calls and clone size are copied from that table; D and trimming were computed from the DNA. The repertoire holds 450,000 to 500,000 clones, with 70% to 90% as singletons. The J gene is TRBJ2-7, the V gene TRBV5-6; no reliable D call. This clonotype was obtained from a human donor in a cohort sampled during active COVID-19. Sequencing was carried out using peripheral blood. In DNA, the CDR3 is TGTGCCAGCAGTGGGCCCAGCGAGCAGTACTTC. Translated, it gives CASSGPSEQYF. Using reference TRBV5-6 and TRBJ2-7 for the parts outside the CDR3, the full variable domain is DAGVTQSPTHLIKTRGQQVTLRCSPKSGHDTVSWYQQALGQGPQFIFQYYEEEERQRGNFPDRFSGHQFPNYSSELNVNALLLGDSALYLCASSGPSEQYFGPGTRLTVT.